The clone carrying this TCR beta chain was found once. The data originate from a study of regulatory T cells in long-lasting Graves disease. Time point in this sample: newly diagnosed GD, antithyroid drugs for less than 3 months. Preparation of the TCR library used RNA extracted from PBMCs. For TCR beta, libraries came from iRepertoire HTBI primers and Arm-PCR of CDR3 regions. TCRdb fed the multiplex PCR reads into MiXCR, producing one record per CDR3 protein. The sample lists about 370,000 distinct CDR3 sequences, 15% to 19% occurring once. Trimming pared 6 bases from V and 6 bases from J, leaving 17 bases between. The CDR3 length is 14 residues. Germline CDR1 reads MDHEN; CDR2 reads SYDVKM.

This chain links TRBV28 with TRBJ1-1; tentatively, D is TRBD1 (6 bases). This specimen was peripheral blood mononuclear cells (PBMCs), taken at new diagnosis, from a patient treated with antithyroid drugs. The sequence was obtained from a female donor with Graves disease. CDR3 in amino acids: CASSLRTVSAEAFF. DNA for the CDR3: TGTGCCAGCAGCTTAAGGACAGTCTCCGCTGAAGCTTTCTTT.